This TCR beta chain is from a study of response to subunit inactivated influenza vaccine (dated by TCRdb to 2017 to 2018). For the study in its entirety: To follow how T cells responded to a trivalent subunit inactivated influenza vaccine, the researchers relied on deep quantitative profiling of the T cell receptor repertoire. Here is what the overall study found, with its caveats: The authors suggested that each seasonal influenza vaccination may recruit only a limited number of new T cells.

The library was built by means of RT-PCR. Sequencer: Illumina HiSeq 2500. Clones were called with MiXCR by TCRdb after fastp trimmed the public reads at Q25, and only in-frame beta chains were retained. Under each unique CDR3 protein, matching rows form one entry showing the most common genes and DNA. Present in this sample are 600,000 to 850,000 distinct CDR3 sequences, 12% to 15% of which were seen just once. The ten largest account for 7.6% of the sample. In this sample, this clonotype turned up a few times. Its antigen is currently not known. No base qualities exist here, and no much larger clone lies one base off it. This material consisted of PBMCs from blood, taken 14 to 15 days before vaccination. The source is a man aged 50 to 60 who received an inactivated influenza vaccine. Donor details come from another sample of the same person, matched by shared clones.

The CDR3 sequence is CASSLIRTEQYF. The nucleotides read TGTGCCAGCAGCTTAATCAGGACCGAGCAGTACTTC. This chain is built from TRBV11-2 and TRBJ2-7, with the D gene call left open. There are 12 amino acids in the CDR3, from cysteine to phenylalanine inclusive. The only DNA kept is the CDR3, 36 bases in frame from the first base. The germline V gene gives CDR1 as SGHAT and CDR2 as FQNNGV. V and J lose 2 bases and 6 bases, and a span of 8 bases separates them. The CDR3 plus the reference TRBV11-2 and TRBJ2-7 genes for the other parts give the full variable domain: EAGVAQSPRYKIIEKRQSVAFWCNPISGHATLYWYQQILGQGPKLLIQFQNNGVVDDSQLPKDRFSAERLKGVDSTLKIQPAKLEDSAVYLCASSLIRTEQYFGPGTRLTVT.